The T cell receptor (beta chain) under discussion was sequenced for a study of human T cells and chemical hapten exposure. Study background: Mainly, slight library volume differences in the pool made TCR yields vary. Study-level points and caveats: TCRs at a frequency above 1 in 1000 stayed unchanged with DPC sensitization.

Stated time point: healthy volunteer bleed at 2 weeks. Unfractionated whole blood was the source from which total RNA was extracted. In the original analysis: Sample TCR counts, which ranged from about 23,224 to 700,000, had a median of roughly 96,000. TCRdb analysed the RACE reads with MiXCR anew, one entry per CDR3 protein. None of the V and J calls come from the authors' own analysis; TCRdb made them. The sample lists tens of thousands of distinct CDR3 sequences; about 7.2% were seen once. The CDR3 runs 17 residues. The germline gives CDR1 KGHSH, CDR2 LQKENI. V was clipped by 2 bases and J by 1 base, with 17 bases between them. This clonotype was detected a few times. The antigen remains unidentified.

Source material: whole blood. This chain links TRBV18 with TRBJ1-1; a weak D match, TRBD1 (5 bases). The TCR was taken from a human donor in good health. Some clones in this sample may be carry-over from other donors' samples. The DNA for the CDR3 is TGTGCCAGCTCACCATTTCAGGGTAAGAGATGGAACACTGAAGCTTTCTTT. Translation: CASSPFQGKRWNTEAFF.